The 27 T cell receptor beta chains below all came from one sample that was sequenced in a study of T cell responses to AZD1222 COVID-19 vaccine. Sequencing was performed with immunoSEQ multiplex PCR; in TCRdb, only in-frame clones are kept and a portion is missing. Counted here are 60,000 to 100,000 clones, roughly 87% occurring once; the ten biggest clones make up roughly a quarter. Specimen: peripheral blood, collected on day 0 of AZD1222 vaccination. The receptors stem from an adult in good health.

This clone was detected only once. This chain joins TRBV6-1 and TRBJ1-5, with D tentatively TRBD1 (5 bases). Germline-derived CDR1 and CDR2 are MNHNS and SASEGT. Trimming pared 2 bases from V and 0 bases from J, leaving 14 bases between. There are 17 residues in the CDR3. CDR3 in amino acids: CASSENRGQHSNQPQHF. CDR3 DNA sequence: TGTGCCAGCAGTGAAAATAGGGGTCAGCATAGCAATCAGCCCCAGCATTTT.

The rearrangement links TRBV4-1 to TRBJ1-1; TRBD1 matches 7 bases. The CDR3 spans 12 residues. Trimming took 2 bases from V and 11 from J; bases not matched to a gene: 5. Germline values: CDR1 MGHRA, CDR2 YSYEKL. Here the CDR3 reads CASSQRQGSAFF. The CDR3 DNA is TGCGCCAGCAGCCAACGACAGGGCTCGGCTTTCTTT.

The chain employs TRBV27 and TRBJ2-1; D unresolved. There are 12 residues in the CDR3. Germline CDR1 is MNHEY and CDR2 is SMNVEV (reference sequence). Between the trimmed V and J ends, which lost 4 bases and 4 bases, there was a span of 5 bases. The CDR3 nucleotides are TGTGCCAGCAGTTCGGCATACAATGAGCAGTTCTTC. This codes for CASSSAYNEQFF.

V and J are TRBV7-8 and TRBJ1-4, with unresolved D. Germline V gene data show CDR1 as SGHVS and CDR2 as FQNEAQ. V was trimmed by 7 bases and J by 5 bases, leaving 14 bases between them. The CDR3 contains 14 residues. For the CDR3, the DNA is TGTGCCAGCACCAAACTCGCCGGAAATGAAAAACTGTTTTTT. Its protein is CASTKLAGNEKLFF.

The genes are TRBV19 and TRBJ1-1; TRBD1 matches 7 bases. V dropped 5 bases and J dropped 7; count of bases not matched to a gene: 4. The CDR3 loop spans 12 amino acids. Germline CDR1 reads LNHDA; CDR2 reads SQIVND (reference sequence). This CDR3 is CASSRGQIEAFF. The CDR3, as DNA: TGTGCCAGTAGTCGGGGACAGATTGAAGCTTTCTTT.

This chain connects TRBV3-1 (or the pseudogene TRBV3-2) to TRBJ2-7; possibly TRBD2 for D (6 bases). The length of the CDR3 is 9 residues. V gave up 4 bases and J gave up 12 bases, with 7 bases separating them. The germline CDR1 and CDR2 sequences are LGHDT and YNNKEL (reference sequence). The CDR3 region is CASSRGGYF. The CDR3 nucleotides read TGTGCCAGCAGCCGGGGAGGGTACTTC.

This clone is a singleton in its sample. The chain joins TRBV27 to TRBJ2-2; 8 nucleotides align to TRBD2. Germline assignment: CDR1 MNHEY and CDR2 SMNVEV (reference sequence). This CDR3 has 15 amino acids. Trimming at V came to 5 bases and at J to 5 bases, leaving 7 bases not matched to a gene. The CDR3 protein is CASSTPGGRTGELFF. The CDR3 nucleotides read TGTGCCAGCAGTACCCCGGGAGGGCGGACCGGGGAGCTGTTTTTT.

This clone came up a few times. The chain couples TRBV7-9 to TRBJ2-2; no firm D call. The CDR3 contains 13 residues. V was clipped by 1 base and J by 1 base, with 1 base between them. Germline V lookup: CDR1 SEHNR, CDR2 FQNEAQ (reference sequence). The CDR3 DNA reads TGTGCCAGCAGCTTAGGGAACACCGGGGAGCTGTTTTTT. It encodes CASSLGNTGELFF.

A remark on this clone: At one end, the junction sequence differs from germline, possibly due to a read error. The rearrangement joins TRBV7-8 to TRBJ2-1; possible D gene TRBD2, 5 bases. The CDR3 totals 16 residues. Germline loops: CDR1 SGHVS, CDR2 FQNEAQ. The CDR3 protein is CASSLAGSAAYNEQFF. CDR3 nucleotide sequence: TGTGCCAGCAGCCTAGCTGGGAGCGCGGCATACAATGAGCAGTTCTTC.

The chain carries TRBV24-1 and TRBJ2-7; the D gene is possibly TRBD2 (5 bases). The CDR3 runs 13 residues. Between the trimmed V and J ends, which lost 1 base and 5 bases, there was a span of 8 bases. Germline V gene lookup returns CDR1 KGHDR and CDR2 SFDVKD. This chain's CDR3 is CATSDLRGHEQYF. DNA for the CDR3: TGTGCCACCAGTGATTTACGGGGTCACGAGCAGTACTTC.

V gene TRBV6-4 combines with J gene TRBJ2-1; D is tentatively TRBD1 or TRBD2 (5 bases each). The germline V gene has CDR1 MRHNA and CDR2 SNTAGT. The CDR3 totals 16 residues. V shed 4 bases and J shed 2 bases, with 15 bases lying between them. The CDR3 loop reads CASSADGTQAYNEQFF. The DNA for the CDR3 is TGTGCCAGCAGTGCGGACGGGACCCAGGCCTACAATGAGCAGTTCTTC.

This clone was recorded once. The chain joins TRBV2 to TRBJ2-7; 7 positions agree with TRBD1. Germline V CDR1 and CDR2: SNHLY, FYNNEI. V lost 3 bases to trimming and J lost 0 bases; unmatched junction nucleotides: 2. CDR3 length: 14 amino acids. The CDR3 bases are TGTGCCAGCAGTGAGACAGGGAGCTCCTACGAGCAGTACTTC. Translating it yields CASSETGSSYEQYF.

The rearrangement joins TRBV3-1 (or the pseudogene TRBV3-2) to TRBJ1-2; maybe TRBD1 (5 bases). Per germline, CDR1 LGHDT and CDR2 YNNKEL (reference sequence). The CDR3 contains 15 residues. V lost 0 bases, J lost 8 bases, and 16 bases lay in between. CDR3 coding DNA: TGTGCCAGCAGCCAAGATACACTATCAGGGTGGGGCTACACCTTC. Translating gives CASSQDTLSGWGYTF.

The J gene is TRBJ2-2, the V gene TRBV7-2; D is unclear. Between the trimmed V and J ends, which lost 5 bases and 6 bases, there was a span of 7 bases. This CDR3 has 12 amino acids. Germline V lookup: CDR1 SGHTA, CDR2 FQGNSA. In nucleotides, the CDR3 is TGTGCCAGCAGCCGGACGCCCGGGGAGCTGTTTTTT. This gives the protein CASSRTPGELFF.

This chain links TRBV7-9 with TRBJ1-4; no firm D call. The germline V gene encodes CDR1 SEHNR and CDR2 FQNEAQ (reference sequence). V was clipped by 4 bases and J by 5 bases, with 14 bases between them. This CDR3 has 15 residues. The CDR3 bases are TGTGCCAGCAGCTCCCTCGGACGGTTAAATGAAAAACTGTTTTTT. The encoded protein is CASSSLGRLNEKLFF.

The chain links TRBV4-1 to TRBJ1-1; 8 nucleotides match TRBD1. J was trimmed by 1 base and V by 3 bases; bases with no gene match: 10. CDR1 is MGHRA and CDR2 is YSYEKL in the germline V gene. This CDR3 is built from 17 residues. The CDR3 region has the DNA TGCGCCAGCAGCCACCTACTTGTCCAGGGGGCGAACACTGAAGCTTTCTTT. This encodes CASSHLLVQGANTEAFF.

This chain joins TRBV2 and TRBJ2-7; the D gene is possibly TRBD1 (6 bases). CDR1 and CDR2 (germline): SNHLY, FYNNEI. V lost 2 bases to trimming and J lost 2 bases, with 16 bases between them. The CDR3 contains 16 residues. CDR3: CASSEWGQAVTYEQYF. The CDR3 DNA follows: TGTGCCAGCAGTGAATGGGGGCAGGCCGTGACCTACGAGCAGTACTTC.

V usage is TRBV6-1 and J usage is TRBJ1-3; D call uncertain. The CDR3 has 15 residues. V dropped 3 bases and J dropped 0 bases, with 9 bases sitting between them. The germline CDR1 and CDR2 sequences are MNHNS and SASEGT. The CDR3 DNA follows: TGTGCCAGCAGTGAGAGGCTCAGCTCTGGAAACACCATATATTTT. Translating gives CASSERLSSGNTIYF.

The genes are TRBV4-3 and TRBJ1-3; TRBD1 aligns across 7 bases. Germline V CDR1 and CDR2: LGHNA, YSLEER. The V and J ends lost 1 base and 2 bases, in that order; junction bases with no gene match: 11. The CDR3 is 18 amino acids. The DNA of the CDR3 is TGCGCCAGCAGCCAAGTGTGGAAGGGACAGAAGACTGGAAACACCATATATTTT. It is translated as CASSQVWKGQKTGNTIYF.

V usage is TRBV5-4 and J usage is TRBJ2-7; D unclear. The ends were cut back, 1 base at V and 6 bases at J, with 14 bases in the middle. Germline V gene sequence: CDR1 SGHNT, CDR2 YYREEE (reference sequence). CDR3 size: 14 residues. In nucleotides, the CDR3 is TGTGCCAGCAGCTTGAGTCCCCTCTCTCCCGAGCAGTACTTC. This translates into CASSLSPLSPEQYF.

This clone was seen a handful of times. The V call is TRBV30, the J call TRBJ2-1; 10 positions agree with TRBD1. Germline CDR1 GTSNPN, CDR2 SVGIG (reference sequence). The CDR3 sequence is 16 residues long. Trimming took 5 bases from V and 1 from J; bases not matched to a gene: 8. The CDR3 is CAWVLGTGVSYNEQFF. The DNA of the CDR3 is TGTGCCTGGGTTTTGGGGACAGGGGTTTCCTACAATGAGCAGTTCTTC.

This chain uses TRBV5-4 with TRBJ1-2, with 12 bases matching TRBD1. Germline V lookup: CDR1 SGHNT, CDR2 YYREEE (reference sequence). Trimming removed 4 bases from V and 1 base from J; junction bases left unmatched: 11. The CDR3 length is 18 residues. CDR3 amino acids: CASSPGTGGGVGNYGYTF. CDR3 DNA sequence: TGTGCCAGCAGCCCCGGGACAGGGGGCGGGGTTGGTAACTATGGCTACACCTTC.

This sequence joins TRBV9 and TRBJ1-3; 8 nucleotides agree with TRBD1. Germline CDR1 SGDLS, CDR2 YYNGEE. V lost 0 bases, J lost 3 bases, and 8 bases stayed unmatched. The CDR3 is made up of 17 amino acids. In nucleotides, the CDR3 is TGTGCCAGCAGCGTAGGGACAGGGACGGATGGTGGAAACACCATATATTTT. Protein: CASSVGTGTDGGNTIYF.

The chain links TRBV27 to TRBJ1-2; D gene unclear. CDR3 length: 14 residues. Trimming left V 4 bases short and J 6 bases short, with 15 bases between. Germline V lookup: CDR1 MNHEY, CDR2 SMNVEV (reference sequence). The CDR3 reads CASSSPSKTDGYTF. CDR3 nucleotides: TGTGCCAGCAGTTCACCCTCTAAGACGGATGGCTACACCTTC.

V usage is TRBV18 and J usage is TRBJ2-3, with 8 bases identical to TRBD1. With V trimmed by 6 bases and J by 7 bases, 6 bases remained unmatched. Looked up from germline, CDR1 is KGHSH and CDR2 is LQKENI. The CDR3 runs to 13 residues. CDR3 region: CASSPGQGHTQYF. For the CDR3, the DNA is TGTGCCAGCTCTCCCGGACAGGGTCATACGCAGTATTTT.

The chain couples TRBV18 to TRBJ2-7; D is unclear. Looked up from germline, CDR1 is KGHSH and CDR2 is LQKENI. The CDR3 is 15 amino acids. Trimming took off 2 bases at V and 2 bases at J, with 13 bases between the two ends. The CDR3 DNA reads TGTGCCAGCTCACCAAGTCCCTATAATACCTACGAGCAGTACTTC. Amino acids: CASSPSPYNTYEQYF.

This chain uses TRBV28 with TRBJ2-1, with a tentative D call TRBD2 (5 bases). This CDR3 has 14 amino acids. Trimming stripped 6 bases from V and 7 bases from J, with 16 bases between. Germline values: CDR1 MDHEN, CDR2 SYDVKM. CDR3 sequence: CASRVGTRRNEQFF. In DNA, the CDR3 is TGTGCCAGCAGAGTCGGAACCCGGAGGAATGAGCAGTTCTTC.